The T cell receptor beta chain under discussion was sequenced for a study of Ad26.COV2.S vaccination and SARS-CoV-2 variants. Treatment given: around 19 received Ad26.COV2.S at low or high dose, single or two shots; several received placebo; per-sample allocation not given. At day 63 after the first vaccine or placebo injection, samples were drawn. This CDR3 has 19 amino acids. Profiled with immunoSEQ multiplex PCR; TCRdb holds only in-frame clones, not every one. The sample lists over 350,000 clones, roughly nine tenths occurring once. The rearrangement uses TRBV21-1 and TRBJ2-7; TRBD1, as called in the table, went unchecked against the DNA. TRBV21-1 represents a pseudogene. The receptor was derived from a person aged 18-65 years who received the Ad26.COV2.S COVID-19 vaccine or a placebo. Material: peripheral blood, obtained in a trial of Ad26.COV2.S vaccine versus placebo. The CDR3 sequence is CASSKAFSLRVSDCCEQYF. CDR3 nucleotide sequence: TGTGCCAGCAGCAAAGCCTTTAGTCTCAGGGTGTCAGATTGTTGCGAGCAGTACTTC.